This TCR beta chain was found in a study of shared clonotypes between healthy human individuals. Findings and limits, study-wide: Rarefaction curves obtained for sorted subsets showed sequencing incomplete despite large depth. Naive subsets generally exceeded memory subsets in estimated richness.

The CDR3 extends over 12 amino acids. The germline V gene encodes CDR1 GTSNPN and CDR2 SVGIG (reference sequence). V was shortened by 2 bases and J by 10 bases, with 12 bases between the two germline ends. Clones were read by immunoSEQ multiplex PCR, and TCRdb kept only the in-frame ones, dropping some. This table holds roughly 2 million clones, 90% to 97% found once. As for this clone: The antigen is unknown.

Source material: naive CD4+ T cells sorted from blood. Indicated subset: CD45RA+ positively selected. This chain joins TRBV30 and TRBJ2-1; D ambiguous. The source of this sequence is a man younger than 35 in good health. The CDR3 nucleotides are TGTGCCTGGAGTCAAAGGGTAAACGAGCAGTTCTTC. Translating it yields CAWSQRVNEQFF.